The entry below describes one T cell receptor beta chain. The antigen remains unidentified. CDR1 and CDR2 from the germline V gene are LNHDA and SQIVND (reference sequence). J was trimmed by 9 bases and V by 6 bases; bases with no gene match: 8. There are 14 residues in the CDR3. This sample was included in a study of cytomegalovirus exposure and HLA in healthy donors. Broader study findings: Overall, roughly 150 TCR beta chains were annotated as cytomegalovirus-associated.

Vbeta (60) and Jbeta (13) primers were used in the PCR. Here immunoSEQ multiplex PCR was the method, and the copy in TCRdb shows in-frame clones only, minus some. The sample carries over 75,000 clones, 60% to 85% recorded once. Sequenced sample: PBMCs. V and J are TRBV19 and TRBJ1-6, with 7 positions matching TRBD1. The sequence came from a man between 60 and 70 years old in good health and CMV-seropositive. The CDR3 reads CASRLNRGGSPLHF. The CDR3 DNA sequence: TGTGCCAGTAGGCTAAACAGGGGAGGTTCACCCCTCCACTTT.